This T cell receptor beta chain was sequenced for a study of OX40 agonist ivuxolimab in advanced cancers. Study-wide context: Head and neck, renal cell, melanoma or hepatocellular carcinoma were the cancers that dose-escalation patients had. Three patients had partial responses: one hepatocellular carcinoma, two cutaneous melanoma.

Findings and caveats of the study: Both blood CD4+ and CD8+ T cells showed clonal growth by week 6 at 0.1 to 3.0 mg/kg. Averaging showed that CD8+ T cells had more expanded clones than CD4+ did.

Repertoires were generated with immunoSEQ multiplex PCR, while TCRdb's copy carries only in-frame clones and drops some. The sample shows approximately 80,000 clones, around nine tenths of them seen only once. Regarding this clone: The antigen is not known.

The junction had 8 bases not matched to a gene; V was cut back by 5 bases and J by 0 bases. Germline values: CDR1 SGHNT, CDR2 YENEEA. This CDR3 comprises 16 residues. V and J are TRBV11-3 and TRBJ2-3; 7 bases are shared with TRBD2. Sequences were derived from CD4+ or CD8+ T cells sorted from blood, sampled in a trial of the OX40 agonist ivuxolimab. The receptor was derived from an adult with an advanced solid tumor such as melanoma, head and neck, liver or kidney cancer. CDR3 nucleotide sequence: TGTGCCAGCAGCCGGGGAGGTAGCGGGAGCACAGATACGCAGTATTTT. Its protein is CASSRGGSGSTDTQYF.